Shown below are 28 T cell receptor beta chains from a single sample sequenced in a study of CD8 T cells in ankylosing spondylitis (dated by TCRdb to the late 2010s). The protocol used for the library was 5' RACE. Sequencing was performed on an Illumina HiSeq 2500. The raw public data were reprocessed by TCRdb itself: fastp quality trimming at Q25, MiXCR clonotype calling, in-frame beta chains only. Each CDR3 protein gets just one entry, which takes the most common genes and DNA from the rows behind it. The sample contains 150,000 to 200,000 distinct CDR3 sequences, about 16% of them found a single time. The ten largest make up about 8% of the sample. Sequencing was done on a sample of blood, either unsorted or a sorted T cell fraction (not recorded which). Every receptor here comes from a male donor with ankylosing spondylitis or in good health (not recorded which).

This clonotype was seen ten or more times. The chain uses TRBV29-1 and TRBJ1-2; tentative D call: TRBD1 (5 bases). Germline values: CDR1 SQVTM, CDR2 ANQGSEA. Trimming took 1 base from V and 6 from J, leaving 9 bases between them. This CDR3 comprises 12 residues. The CDR3 spells CSVEGGVHGYTF. The CDR3 coding sequence is TGCAGCGTTGAAGGGGGGGTACATGGCTACACCTTC.

This clonotype turned up a few times. The chain carries TRBV25-1 and TRBJ2-3, with D uncertain. V lost 2 bases and J lost 8, with 8 bases in between. The CDR3 contains 12 residues. Germline V lookup: CDR1 MGHDK, CDR2 SYGVNS. The CDR3 nucleotides are TGTGCCAGCAGTGAACCTCTTCGTACGCAGTATTTT. Translation gives CASSEPLRTQYF.

This clonotype was seen repeatedly, ten times or more. The gene calls are TRBV28 and TRBJ2-2; D is uncertain. The CDR3 has 12 residues. Trimming took off 7 bases at V and 3 bases at J, with 6 bases between the two ends. CDR1 is MDHEN and CDR2 is SYDVKM in the germline V gene. CDR3 in amino acids: CASTLDTGELFF. In DNA form, the CDR3 reads TGTGCCAGCACGCTTGACACCGGGGAGCTGTTTTTT.

The table lists this clonotype with a few counts. The gene calls are TRBV28 and TRBJ2-7; D is uncertain. The CDR3 runs 12 residues. The germline V and J ends were trimmed by 0 bases and 5 bases, with 5 bases remaining between them. The germline V gene has CDR1 MDHEN and CDR2 SYDVKM. The CDR3 loop reads CASSLWGHEQYF. The CDR3 coding sequence is TGTGCCAGCAGTTTATGGGGCCACGAGCAGTACTTC.

As concerns this clonotype: This sequence may be a read error, since a much larger clone differs from it by one base. This sequence joins TRBV5-1 and TRBJ1-1; unclear D gene. V lost 1 base and J 5 bases, leaving 12 bases between the germline ends. The CDR3 has 14 residues. Germline loops: CDR1 SGHRS, CDR2 YFSETQ. The CDR3 region is CASSLSRGETEAFF. CDR3 nucleotides: TGCGCCAGCAGCTTGAGCCGGGGAGAGACTGAAGCTTTCTTT.

The rearrangement joins TRBV20-1 to TRBJ1-3; 7 nucleotides line up with TRBD1. The CDR3 totals 14 residues. From germline, CDR1 is DFQATT and CDR2 SNEGSKA (reference sequence). V lost 3 bases to trimming and J lost 3 bases; unmatched junction nucleotides: 5. In DNA, the CDR3 is TGCAGTGCTAGTGGCGGGACAGTTGGAAACACCATATATTTT. As protein: CSASGGTVGNTIYF.

In its sample, this clonotype was seen many times. The chain uses TRBV6-6 and TRBJ1-1; D unclear. V gave up 0 bases and J gave up 6 bases, with 8 bases separating them. CDR3 size: 13 residues. Germline CDR1 reads MNHNY; CDR2 reads SVGAGI (reference sequence). Here the CDR3 reads CASSYSTPPEAFF. CDR3 coding DNA: TGTGCCAGCAGTTACTCAACACCTCCTGAAGCTTTCTTT.

This clonotype was detected only once. The V gene is TRBV12-3 or TRBV12-4, the J gene TRBJ1-6; 9 bases map to TRBD1. V lost 6 bases, J lost 8 bases, and 8 bases stayed unmatched. The CDR3 contains 15 residues. In nucleotides, the CDR3 is TGTGCCAGCAGCTCACAGGGGGCCCGCTATTCACCCCTCCACTTT. Its protein is CASSSQGARYSPLHF.

This chain connects TRBV6-1 to TRBJ1-1; TRBD1 is a possible D gene (5 bases). Trimming shortened V by 5 bases and J by 2 bases, and 9 bases separated the two germline ends. This CDR3 comprises 13 residues. Per germline, CDR1 MNHNS and CDR2 SASEGT. The CDR3 DNA follows: TGTGCCAGCAGTCGACAGACAAACACTGAAGCTTTCTTT. Its protein product is CASSRQTNTEAFF.

This clonotype showed up many times. This chain joins TRBV7-2 and TRBJ1-5; the match to TRBD1 covers 8 bases. J was trimmed by 6 bases and V by 1 base; bases with no gene match: 8. The CDR3 is 16 residues long. Germline CDR1 reads SGHTA; CDR2 reads FQGNSA. The CDR3 spells CASSLVGGQGGQPQHF. CDR3 sequence (DNA): TGTGCCAGCAGCTTAGTAGGTGGACAGGGAGGTCAGCCCCAGCATTTT.

This clonotype was seen repeatedly, ten times or more. The gene calls are TRBV29-1 and TRBJ2-3; 9 bases line up with TRBD2. CDR1 is SQVTM and CDR2 is ANQGSEA in the germline V gene. V was clipped by 3 bases and J by 2 bases; unmatched bases: 9. The length of the CDR3 is 16 residues. CDR3 in amino acids: CSVDGGSSGNTDTQYF. DNA for the CDR3: TGCAGCGTTGATGGAGGTTCTAGCGGGAACACAGATACGCAGTATTTT.

This clonotype was counted a few times. This sequence joins TRBV12-3 or TRBV12-4 and TRBJ1-2; the match to TRBD1 covers 10 bases. The CDR3 is 12 residues long. The J segment lost 14 bases and the V segment lost 1 base, leaving 4 bases of the junction unmatched. The CDR3 DNA reads TGTGCCAGCAGTTTAGGTGGGACAGGGGAAACCTTC. Protein product: CASSLGGTGETF.

The chain combines TRBV2 with TRBJ1-4, with D perhaps TRBD1 (6 bases). CDR3 length equals 17 residues. V was pared by 5 bases and J by 8 bases, with 24 bases between. The germline V gene encodes CDR1 SNHLY and CDR2 FYNNEI. The CDR3 sequence is CASSPDRTYSSGEKLFF. For the CDR3, the DNA is TGTGCCAGCAGTCCCGACAGGACGTACTCCTCCGGGGAAAAACTGTTTTTT.

This clonotype has ten or more counts. The gene calls are TRBV5-1 and TRBJ1-5; 8 bases fit TRBD1. Germline-derived CDR1 and CDR2 are SGHRS and YFSETQ. Trimming took 3 bases from V and 4 from J; bases not matched to a gene: 6. The CDR3 consists of 15 residues. CDR3: CASSSGQGRNQPQHF. For the CDR3, the DNA is TGCGCCAGCAGCTCAGGACAGGGTCGTAATCAGCCCCAGCATTTT.

In this sample, this clonotype turned up many times. V is TRBV12-3 or TRBV12-4 and J is TRBJ1-2; 7 bases are shared with TRBD1. V lost 5 bases, J lost 4 bases, and 10 bases stayed unmatched. CDR3 length equals 15 residues. The CDR3 sequence: CASSLGGNHPYGYTF. Written as DNA, the CDR3 is TGTGCCAGCAGTCTAGGGGGCAACCACCCCTATGGCTACACCTTC.

This clonotype was observed at least ten times. The chain couples TRBV6-2 or TRBV6-3 to TRBJ2-3; TRBD1 aligns across 9 bases. The germline V gene has CDR1 MNHEY and CDR2 SVGEGT. This CDR3 spans 15 amino acids. V gave up 0 bases and J gave up 3 bases; unmatched junction bases: 1. The CDR3 loop reads CASSYSGQGTDTQYF. DNA for the CDR3: TGTGCCAGCAGTTACTCGGGACAGGGAACAGATACGCAGTATTTT.

The V and J genes are TRBV20-1 and TRBJ2-7; 7 bases fit TRBD2. Unmatched junction bases numbered 2, after V lost 7 bases and J lost 2 bases. The CDR3 contains 11 residues. Germline lookup yields CDR1 DFQATT and CDR2 SNEGSKA (reference sequence). CDR3 sequence: CSGSGAYEQYF. DNA for the CDR3: TGCAGTGGAAGCGGGGCCTACGAGCAGTACTTC.

This clonotype occurred many times. V usage is TRBV4-1 and J usage is TRBJ1-6, with 9 positions matching TRBD1. The ends lost 3 bases at V and 7 bases at J; junction bases unmatched: 10. CDR3 length: 17 amino acids. The V gene's germline CDR1 is MGHRA and CDR2 YSYEKL. The CDR3 DNA is TGCGCCAGCAGCCATCCCGGGACAGGGCTTCGGAATTCACCCCTCCACTTT. Translation: CASSHPGTGLRNSPLHF.

This clonotype was seen only a few times. The chain recombines TRBV5-1 with TRBJ1-1; D unresolved. The V gene's germline CDR1 is SGHRS and CDR2 YFSETQ. The CDR3 is 13 amino acids. Trimming pared 4 bases from V and 3 bases from J, leaving 10 bases between. CDR3 residues: CASSPELHTEAFF. In DNA, the CDR3 is TGCGCCAGCAGCCCTGAGCTACACACTGAAGCTTTCTTT. Supplemented by reference TRBV5-1 and TRBJ1-1, the full variable domain reads KAGVTQTPRYLIKTRGQQVTLSCSPISGHRSVSWYQQTPGQGLQFLFEYFSETQRNKGNFPGRFSGRQFSNSRSEMNVSTLELGDSALYLCASSPELHTEAFFGQGTRLTVV.

This clonotype was seen at least ten times. This rearrangement joins TRBV5-6 to TRBJ1-2; D is uncertain. The CDR3 runs 14 residues. Between the trimmed V and J ends, which lost 4 bases and 6 bases, there was a span of 16 bases. Per the germline V gene, CDR1 is SGHDT and CDR2 is YYEEEE. The CDR3 region is CASSPQALRHGYTF. The CDR3 DNA reads as TGTGCCAGCAGCCCGCAGGCCCTGCGGCATGGCTACACCTTC.

This clonotype was counted ten times or more. The rearrangement links TRBV7-7 to TRBJ2-2; 14 bases match TRBD2. The CDR3 contains 14 residues. V was clipped by 8 bases and J by 7 bases; unmatched bases: 3. Germline V CDR1 and CDR2: SSHAT, FNYEAQ (reference sequence). The CDR3 spells CASGTSGSSGELFF. The DNA for the CDR3 is TGTGCCAGCGGGACTAGCGGGAGCAGCGGGGAGCTGTTTTTT.

This clonotype was detected ten times or more. The V gene is TRBV5-1, the J gene TRBJ1-2; D gene uncertain. The V gene's germline CDR1 is SGHRS and CDR2 YFSETQ. This CDR3 has 13 amino acids. Deletions cut 3 bases from V and 0 bases from J, with 6 bases between. CDR3 coding DNA: TGCGCCAGCAGCTCAGCGGCTAACTATGGCTACACCTTC. Protein product: CASSSAANYGYTF.

This clonotype was found many times. The chain couples TRBV13 to TRBJ1-1, with a possible D match to TRBD1 (5 bases). V was clipped by 3 bases and J by 4 bases, with 6 bases between them. Germline V CDR1 and CDR2: PRHDT, FYEKMQ (reference sequence). The CDR3 spans 12 residues. The CDR3 nucleotides are TGTGCCAGCAGCTTCGGGGGCACTGAAGCTTTCTTT. Translating gives CASSFGGTEAFF.

Points on this clonotype: A junction end diverges from the germline sequence, so it may reflect a read error. The rearrangement uses TRBV6-5 and TRBJ2-1, with 7 positions matching TRBD2. Germline V gene lookup returns CDR1 MNHEY and CDR2 SVGAGI. The CDR3 length is 15 residues. DNA for the CDR3: TGTGTCAGCAGCGGGGAGCGGAGCTCCTACAATGAGCAGTTCTTC. This translates into CVSSGERSSYNEQFF.

The chain carries TRBV29-1 and TRBJ1-2; TRBD1 might be the D (5 bases). With 7 bases removed from V and 2 bases from J, the gap between germline ends came to 11 bases. The CDR3 is made up of 12 amino acids. Germline CDR1 and CDR2: SQVTM and ANQGSEA. The CDR3 nucleotides read TGCAGCGCAGTCCGGGGGAACTATGGCTACACCTTC. This codes for CSAVRGNYGYTF.

This clonotype occurred many times. CDR3 DNA sequence: TGCGCCAGCGCTTGGACAGGGAGGGATACGCAGTATTTT. The encoded protein is CASAWTGRDTQYF. J is TRBJ2-3 and V is TRBV5-1; 8 bases align to TRBD1. There are 13 residues in the CDR3. Germline CDR1 is SGHRS and CDR2 is YFSETQ. V lost 7 bases to trimming and J lost 6 bases; unmatched junction nucleotides: 7.

This clonotype was observed a few times. This chain links TRBV7-2 with TRBJ2-5, with TRBD2 matching over 12 bases. J was trimmed by 5 bases and V by 6 bases; bases with no gene match: 4. Germline V gene data show CDR1 as SGHTA and CDR2 as FQGNSA. The CDR3 consists of 14 residues. The CDR3 region is CASRTSGRMETQYF. In DNA, the CDR3 is TGTGCCAGCAGAACTAGCGGGAGGATGGAGACCCAGTACTTC.

This clonotype was seen ten or more times. The V call is TRBV6-5, the J call TRBJ2-7; 14 nucleotides agree with TRBD2. J gave up 3 bases and V 2 bases, and 0 bases lay outside the gene matches. Germline V lookup: CDR1 MNHEY, CDR2 SVGAGI. The CDR3 contains 15 residues. This chain's CDR3 is CASSYGTSGGYEQYF. CDR3 coding DNA: TGTGCCAGCAGTTACGGGACTAGCGGGGGCTACGAGCAGTACTTC.